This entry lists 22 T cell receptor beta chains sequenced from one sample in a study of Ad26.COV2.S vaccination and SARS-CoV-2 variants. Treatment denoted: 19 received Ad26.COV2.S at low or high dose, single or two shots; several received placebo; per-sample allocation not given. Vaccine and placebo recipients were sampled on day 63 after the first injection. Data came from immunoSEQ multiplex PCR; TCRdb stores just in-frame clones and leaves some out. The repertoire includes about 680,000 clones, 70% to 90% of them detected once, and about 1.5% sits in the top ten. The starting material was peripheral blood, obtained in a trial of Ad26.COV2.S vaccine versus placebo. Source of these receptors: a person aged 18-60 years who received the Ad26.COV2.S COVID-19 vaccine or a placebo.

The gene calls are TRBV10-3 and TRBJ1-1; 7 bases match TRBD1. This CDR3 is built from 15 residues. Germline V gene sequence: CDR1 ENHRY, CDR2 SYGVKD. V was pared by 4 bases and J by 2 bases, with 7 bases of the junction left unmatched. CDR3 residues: CAISGSTGPNTEAFF. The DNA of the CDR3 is TGTGCCATCAGTGGATCGACAGGGCCCAACACTGAAGCTTTCTTT.

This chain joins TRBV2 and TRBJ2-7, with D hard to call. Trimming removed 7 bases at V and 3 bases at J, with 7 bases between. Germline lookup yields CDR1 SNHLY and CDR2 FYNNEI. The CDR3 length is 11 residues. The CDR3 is CASMRDYEQYF. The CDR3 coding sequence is TGTGCCAGCATGAGAGACTACGAGCAGTACTTC.

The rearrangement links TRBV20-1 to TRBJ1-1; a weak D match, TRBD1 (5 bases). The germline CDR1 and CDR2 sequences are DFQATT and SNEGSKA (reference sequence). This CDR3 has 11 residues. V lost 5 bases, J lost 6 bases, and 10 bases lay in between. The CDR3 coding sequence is TGCAGTGCTGTAGGGACGGCTGAAGCTTTCTTT. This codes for CSAVGTAEAFF.

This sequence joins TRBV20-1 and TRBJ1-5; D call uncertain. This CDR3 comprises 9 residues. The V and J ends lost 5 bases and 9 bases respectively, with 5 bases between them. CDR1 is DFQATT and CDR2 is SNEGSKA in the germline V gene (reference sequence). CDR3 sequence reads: CSAGRPQHF. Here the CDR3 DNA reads TGCAGTGCTGGGCGGCCCCAGCATTTT.

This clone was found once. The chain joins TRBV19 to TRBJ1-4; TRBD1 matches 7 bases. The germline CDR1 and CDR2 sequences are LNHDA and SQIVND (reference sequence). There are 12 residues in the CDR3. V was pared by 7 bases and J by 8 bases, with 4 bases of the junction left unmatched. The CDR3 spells CASTQDREKLFF. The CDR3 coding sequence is TGTGCCAGTACCCAGGACAGGGAAAAACTGTTTTTT.

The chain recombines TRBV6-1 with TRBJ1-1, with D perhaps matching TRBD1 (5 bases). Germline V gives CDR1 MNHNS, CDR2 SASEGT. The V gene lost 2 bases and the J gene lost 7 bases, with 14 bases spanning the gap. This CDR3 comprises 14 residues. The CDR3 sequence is CASSEPGLGIEAFF. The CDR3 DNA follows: TGTGCCAGCAGTGAACCGGGACTAGGGATTGAAGCTTTCTTT.

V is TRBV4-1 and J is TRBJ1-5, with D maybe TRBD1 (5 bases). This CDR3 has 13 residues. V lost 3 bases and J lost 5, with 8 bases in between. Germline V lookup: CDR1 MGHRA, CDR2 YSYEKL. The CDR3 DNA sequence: TGCGCCAGCAGCCAGGGGGACGATCAGCCCCAGCATTTT. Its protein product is CASSQGDDQPQHF.

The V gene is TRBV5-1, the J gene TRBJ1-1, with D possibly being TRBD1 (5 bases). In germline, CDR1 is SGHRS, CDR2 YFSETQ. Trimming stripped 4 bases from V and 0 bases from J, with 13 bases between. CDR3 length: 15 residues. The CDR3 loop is CASSTSLGVNTEAFF. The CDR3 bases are TGCGCCAGCAGCACTTCATTGGGGGTGAACACTGAAGCTTTCTTT.

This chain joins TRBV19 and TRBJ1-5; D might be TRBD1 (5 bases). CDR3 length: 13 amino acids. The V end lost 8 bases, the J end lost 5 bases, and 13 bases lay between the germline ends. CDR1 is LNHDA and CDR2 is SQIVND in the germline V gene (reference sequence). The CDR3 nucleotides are TGTGCCAGTCGCGGACAAGGGTATCAGCCCCAGCATTTT. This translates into CASRGQGYQPQHF.

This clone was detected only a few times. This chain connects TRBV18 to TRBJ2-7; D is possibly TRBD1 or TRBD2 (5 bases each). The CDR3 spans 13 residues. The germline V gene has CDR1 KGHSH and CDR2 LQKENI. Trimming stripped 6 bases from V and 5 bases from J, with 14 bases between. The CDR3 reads CASSSRDGDEQYF. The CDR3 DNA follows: TGTGCCAGCTCCTCCAGGGACGGAGACGAGCAGTACTTC.

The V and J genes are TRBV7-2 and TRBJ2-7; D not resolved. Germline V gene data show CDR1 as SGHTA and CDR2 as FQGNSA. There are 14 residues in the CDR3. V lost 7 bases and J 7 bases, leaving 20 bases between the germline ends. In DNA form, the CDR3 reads TGTGCCAGCAACGAACCGGGCCAGTGGCGGGAGCAGTACTTC. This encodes CASNEPGQWREQYF.

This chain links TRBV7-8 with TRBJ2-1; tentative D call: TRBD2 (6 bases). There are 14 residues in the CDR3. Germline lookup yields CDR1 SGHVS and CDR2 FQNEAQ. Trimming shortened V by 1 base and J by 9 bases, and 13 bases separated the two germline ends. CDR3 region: CASSLVGGATEQFF. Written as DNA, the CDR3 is TGTGCCAGCAGCTTAGTCGGGGGAGCGACTGAGCAGTTCTTC.

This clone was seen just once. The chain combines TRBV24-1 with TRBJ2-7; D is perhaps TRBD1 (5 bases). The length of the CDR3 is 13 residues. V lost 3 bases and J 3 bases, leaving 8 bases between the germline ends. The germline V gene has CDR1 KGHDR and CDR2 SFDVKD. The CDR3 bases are TGTGCCACCAGTGATGCCGACAGCTACGAGCAGTACTTC. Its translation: CATSDADSYEQYF.

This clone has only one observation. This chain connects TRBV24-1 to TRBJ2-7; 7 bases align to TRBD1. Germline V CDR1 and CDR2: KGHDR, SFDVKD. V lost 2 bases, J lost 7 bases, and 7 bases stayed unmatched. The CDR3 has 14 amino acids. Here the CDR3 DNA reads TGTGCCACCAGTGATTCGAGACAGGGTTGGGAGCAGTACTTC. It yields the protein CATSDSRQGWEQYF.

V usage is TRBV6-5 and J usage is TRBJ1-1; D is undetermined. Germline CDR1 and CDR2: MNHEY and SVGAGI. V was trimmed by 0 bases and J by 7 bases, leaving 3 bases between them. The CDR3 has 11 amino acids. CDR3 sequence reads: CASSYSNEAFF. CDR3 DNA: TGTGCCAGCAGTTACTCGAATGAAGCTTTCTTT.

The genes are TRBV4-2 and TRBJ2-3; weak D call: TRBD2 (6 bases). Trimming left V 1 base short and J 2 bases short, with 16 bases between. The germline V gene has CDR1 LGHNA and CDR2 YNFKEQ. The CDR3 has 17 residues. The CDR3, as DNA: TGTGCCAGCAGCCAAGTTGGAGCGGAGGGTTCCACAGATACGCAGTATTTT. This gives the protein CASSQVGAEGSTDTQYF.

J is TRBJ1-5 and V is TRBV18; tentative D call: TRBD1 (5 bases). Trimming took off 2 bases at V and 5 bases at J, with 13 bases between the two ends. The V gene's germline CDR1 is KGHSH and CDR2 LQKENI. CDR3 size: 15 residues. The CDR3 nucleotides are TGTGCCAGCTCACCATTCCAGGGTCGCGATCAGCCCCAGCATTTT. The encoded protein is CASSPFQGRDQPQHF.

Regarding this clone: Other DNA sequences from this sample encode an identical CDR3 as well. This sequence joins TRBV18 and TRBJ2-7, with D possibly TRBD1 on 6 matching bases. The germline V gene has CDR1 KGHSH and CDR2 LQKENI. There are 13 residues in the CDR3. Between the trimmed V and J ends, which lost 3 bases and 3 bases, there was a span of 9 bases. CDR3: CASSPQDSYEQYF. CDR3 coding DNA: TGTGCCAGCTCACCCCAGGACAGCTACGAGCAGTACTTC.

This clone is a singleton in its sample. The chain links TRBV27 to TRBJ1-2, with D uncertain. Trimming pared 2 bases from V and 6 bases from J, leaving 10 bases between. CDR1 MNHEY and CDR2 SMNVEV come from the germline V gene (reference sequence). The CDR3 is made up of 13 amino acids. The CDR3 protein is CASSLNRLDGYTF. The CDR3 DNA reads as TGTGCCAGCAGTTTAAACAGATTGGATGGCTACACCTTC.

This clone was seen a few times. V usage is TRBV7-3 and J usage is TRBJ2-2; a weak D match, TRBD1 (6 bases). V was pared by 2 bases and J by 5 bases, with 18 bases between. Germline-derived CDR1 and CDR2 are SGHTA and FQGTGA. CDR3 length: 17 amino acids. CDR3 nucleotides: TGTGCCAGCAGCTTAGTAGCCGGCAGGGGTTGGACCGGGGAGCTGTTTTTT. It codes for CASSLVAGRGWTGELFF.

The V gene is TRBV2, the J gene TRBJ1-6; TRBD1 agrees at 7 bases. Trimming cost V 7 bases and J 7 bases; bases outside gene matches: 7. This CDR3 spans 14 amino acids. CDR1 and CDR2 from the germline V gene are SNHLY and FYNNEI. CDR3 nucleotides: TGTGCCAGCAACGACAGGGTGGCGAATTCACCCCTCCACTTT. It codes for CASNDRVANSPLHF.

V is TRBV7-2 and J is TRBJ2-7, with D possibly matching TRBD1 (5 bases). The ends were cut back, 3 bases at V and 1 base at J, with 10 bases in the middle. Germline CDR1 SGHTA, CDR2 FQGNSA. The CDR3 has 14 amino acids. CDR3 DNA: TGTGCCAGCAGCTTTTCACAGGTATCCTACGAGCAGTACTTC. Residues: CASSFSQVSYEQYF.